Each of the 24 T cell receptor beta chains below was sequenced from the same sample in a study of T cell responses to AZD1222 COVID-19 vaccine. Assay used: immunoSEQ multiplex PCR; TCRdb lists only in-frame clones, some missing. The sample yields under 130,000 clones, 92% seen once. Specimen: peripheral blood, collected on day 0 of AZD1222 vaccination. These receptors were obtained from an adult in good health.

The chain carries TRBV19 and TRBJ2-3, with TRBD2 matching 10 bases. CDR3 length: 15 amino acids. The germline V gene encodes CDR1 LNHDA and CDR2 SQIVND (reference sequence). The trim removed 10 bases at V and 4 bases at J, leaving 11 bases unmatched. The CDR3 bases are TGTGCCACCCAGCCTAGCGGGAGTAGCGCAGATACGCAGTATTTT. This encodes CATQPSGSSADTQYF. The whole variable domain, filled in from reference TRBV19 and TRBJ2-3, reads DGGITQSPKYLFRKEGQNVTLSCEQNLNHDAMYWYRQDPGQGLRLIYYSQIVNDFQKGDIAEGYSVSREKKESFPLTVTSAQKNPTAFYLCATQPSGSSADTQYFGPGTRLTVL.

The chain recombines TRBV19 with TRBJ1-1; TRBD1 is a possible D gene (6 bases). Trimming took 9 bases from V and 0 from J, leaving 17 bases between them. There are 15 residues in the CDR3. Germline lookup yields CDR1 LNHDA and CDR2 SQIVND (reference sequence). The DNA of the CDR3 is TGTGCCAGCAATACAGGGACTAATATGAACACTGAAGCTTTCTTT. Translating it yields CASNTGTNMNTEAFF.

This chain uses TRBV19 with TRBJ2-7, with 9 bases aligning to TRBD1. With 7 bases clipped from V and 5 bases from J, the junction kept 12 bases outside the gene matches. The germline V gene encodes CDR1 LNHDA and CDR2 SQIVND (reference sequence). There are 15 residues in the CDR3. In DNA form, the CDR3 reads TGTGCCAGTACCATCAGCGGGACAGGGCTCCACGAGCAGTACTTC. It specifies CASTISGTGLHEQYF.

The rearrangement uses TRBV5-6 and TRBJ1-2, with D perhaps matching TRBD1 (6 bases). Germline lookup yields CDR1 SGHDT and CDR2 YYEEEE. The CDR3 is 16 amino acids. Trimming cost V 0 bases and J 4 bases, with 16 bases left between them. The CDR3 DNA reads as TGTGCCAGCAGCTTGGGGATGACTGGACAGTCCTATGGCTACACCTTC. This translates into CASSLGMTGQSYGYTF.

Here the CDR3 reads CASSLVQGAPTGELFF. Here the CDR3 DNA reads TGCGCCAGCAGCTTGGTTCAGGGGGCGCCCACCGGGGAGCTGTTTTTT. V gene TRBV5-1 combines with J gene TRBJ2-2; 8 bases are a match to TRBD1. The CDR3 length is 16 residues. CDR1 and CDR2 from the germline V gene are SGHRS and YFSETQ. J lost 4 bases, V lost 0 bases, and 5 bases had no gene match. The variable domain in full, with the rest retrieved from reference TRBV5-1 and TRBJ2-2, is KAGVTQTPRYLIKTRGQQVTLSCSPISGHRSVSWYQQTPGQGLQFLFEYFSETQRNKGNFPGRFSGRQFSNSRSEMNVSTLELGDSALYLCASSLVQGAPTGELFFGEGSRLTVL.

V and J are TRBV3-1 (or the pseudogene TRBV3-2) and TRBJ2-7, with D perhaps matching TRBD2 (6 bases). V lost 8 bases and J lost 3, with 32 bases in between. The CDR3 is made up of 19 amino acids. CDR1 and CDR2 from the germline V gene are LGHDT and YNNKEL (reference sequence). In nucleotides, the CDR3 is TGTGCCAGCCCCGCGGGGAGAGCGGCGCGGTGGACGATTGTCTACGAGCAGTACTTC. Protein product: CASPAGRAARWTIVYEQYF.

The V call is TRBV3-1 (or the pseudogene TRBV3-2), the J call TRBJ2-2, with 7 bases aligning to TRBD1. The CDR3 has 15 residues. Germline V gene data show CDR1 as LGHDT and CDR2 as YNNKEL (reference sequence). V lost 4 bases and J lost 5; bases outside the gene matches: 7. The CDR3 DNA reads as TGTGCCAGCAGCCTCACAGACAGGGCAACCGGGGAGCTGTTTTTT. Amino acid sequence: CASSLTDRATGELFF.

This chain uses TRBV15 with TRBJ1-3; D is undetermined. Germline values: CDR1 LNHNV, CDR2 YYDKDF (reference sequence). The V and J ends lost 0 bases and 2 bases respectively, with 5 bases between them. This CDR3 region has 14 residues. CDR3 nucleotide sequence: TGTGCCACCAGCAGAGATTATACTGGAAACACCATATATTTT. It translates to CATSRDYTGNTIYF.

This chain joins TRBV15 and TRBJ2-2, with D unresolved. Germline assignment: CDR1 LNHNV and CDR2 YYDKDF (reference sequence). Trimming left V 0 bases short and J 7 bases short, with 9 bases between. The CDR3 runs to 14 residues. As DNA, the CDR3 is TGTGCCACCAGCAGAGATTTCGGAGACGGGGAGCTGTTTTTT. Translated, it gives CATSRDFGDGELFF.

This chain's CDR3 is CASSFTVGPYEQYF. The CDR3 bases are TGTGCCAGCAGTTTTACAGTGGGCCCCTACGAGCAGTACTTC. The chain recombines TRBV27 with TRBJ2-7; D uncertain. Germline V lookup: CDR1 MNHEY, CDR2 SMNVEV (reference sequence). The CDR3 has 14 amino acids. The V end was cut by 3 bases, the J end by 2 bases, with 11 bases between.

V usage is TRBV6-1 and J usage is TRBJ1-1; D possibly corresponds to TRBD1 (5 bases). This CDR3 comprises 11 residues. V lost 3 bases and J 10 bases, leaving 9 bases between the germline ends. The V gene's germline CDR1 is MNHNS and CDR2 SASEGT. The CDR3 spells CASSDRVLAFF. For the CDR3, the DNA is TGTGCCAGCAGTGACAGGGTGTTAGCTTTCTTT.

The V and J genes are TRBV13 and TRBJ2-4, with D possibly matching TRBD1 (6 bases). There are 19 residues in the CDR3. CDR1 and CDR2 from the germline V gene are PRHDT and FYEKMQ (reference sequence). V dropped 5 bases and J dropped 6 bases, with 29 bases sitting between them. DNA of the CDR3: TGTGCCAGCAGCAGCTTAACAGGGAGCGGCCCCTACAAGGGAAACATTCAGTACTTC. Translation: CASSSLTGSGPYKGNIQYF.

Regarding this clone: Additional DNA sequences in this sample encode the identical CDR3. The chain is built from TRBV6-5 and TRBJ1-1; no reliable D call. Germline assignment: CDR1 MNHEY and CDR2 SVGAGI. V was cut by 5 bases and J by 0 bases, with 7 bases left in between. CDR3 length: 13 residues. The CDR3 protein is CASSNQMNTEAFF. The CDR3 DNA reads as TGTGCCAGCAGTAACCAGATGAACACTGAAGCTTTCTTT.

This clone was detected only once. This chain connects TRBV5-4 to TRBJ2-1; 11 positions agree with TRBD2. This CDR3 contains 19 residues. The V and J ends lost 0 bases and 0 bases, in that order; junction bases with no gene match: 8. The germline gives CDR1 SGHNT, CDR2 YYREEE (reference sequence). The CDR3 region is CASSLGLAGHRSSYNEQFF. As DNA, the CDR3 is TGTGCCAGCAGCTTGGGACTAGCGGGGCATAGGAGCTCCTACAATGAGCAGTTCTTC.

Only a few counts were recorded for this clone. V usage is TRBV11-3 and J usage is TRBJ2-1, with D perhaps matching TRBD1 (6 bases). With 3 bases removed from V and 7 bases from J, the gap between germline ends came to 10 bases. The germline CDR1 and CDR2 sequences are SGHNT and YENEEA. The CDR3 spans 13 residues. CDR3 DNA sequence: TGTGCCAGCAGCTTTGGGGGCTGGAATGAGCAGTTCTTC. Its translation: CASSFGGWNEQFF.

The chain's CDR3 is CASSPYRENTQYF. CDR3 sequence (DNA): TGTGCCAGCAGCCCCTACCGGGAAAATACGCAGTATTTT. The chain joins TRBV7-2 to TRBJ2-3; D might be TRBD2 (5 bases). The CDR3 loop spans 13 amino acids. Germline-derived CDR1 and CDR2 are SGHTA and FQGNSA. V was trimmed by 5 bases and J by 7 bases, leaving 13 bases between them.

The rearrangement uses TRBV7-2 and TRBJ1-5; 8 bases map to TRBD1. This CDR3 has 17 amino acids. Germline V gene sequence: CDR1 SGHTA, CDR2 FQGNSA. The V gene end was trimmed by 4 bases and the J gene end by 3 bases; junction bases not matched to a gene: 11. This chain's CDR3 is CASSSAAGGANNQPQHF. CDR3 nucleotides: TGTGCCAGCAGCTCCGCCGCAGGGGGCGCGAACAATCAGCCCCAGCATTTT.

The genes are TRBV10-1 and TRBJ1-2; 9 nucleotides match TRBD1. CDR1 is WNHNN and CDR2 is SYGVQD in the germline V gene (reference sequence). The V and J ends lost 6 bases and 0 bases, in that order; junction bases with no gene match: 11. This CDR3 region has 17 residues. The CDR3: CASRPEGQGESNYGYTF. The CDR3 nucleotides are TGCGCCAGCAGGCCCGAGGGACAGGGAGAGTCTAACTATGGCTACACCTTC.

The CDR3 DNA follows: TGTGCCAGCAGTGAACAGGGTGAAAAACTGTTTTTT. Amino acids: CASSEQGEKLFF. V usage is TRBV2 and J usage is TRBJ1-4, with D perhaps matching TRBD1 (5 bases). Between the trimmed V and J ends, which lost 2 bases and 7 bases, there was a span of 5 bases. The CDR3 extends over 12 amino acids. Germline CDR1 is SNHLY and CDR2 is FYNNEI.

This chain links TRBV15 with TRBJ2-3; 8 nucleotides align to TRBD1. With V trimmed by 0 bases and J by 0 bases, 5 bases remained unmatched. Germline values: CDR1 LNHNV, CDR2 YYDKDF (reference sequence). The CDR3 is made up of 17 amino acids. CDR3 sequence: CATSRDTGGLSTDTQYF. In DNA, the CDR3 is TGTGCCACCAGCAGAGATACAGGGGGGCTTAGCACAGATACGCAGTATTTT.

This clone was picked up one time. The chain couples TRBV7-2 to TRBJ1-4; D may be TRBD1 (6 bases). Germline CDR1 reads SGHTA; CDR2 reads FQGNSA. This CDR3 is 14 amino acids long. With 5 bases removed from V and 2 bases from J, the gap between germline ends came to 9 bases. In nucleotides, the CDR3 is TGTGCCAGCAGCCCTACAGGGACTAATGAAAAACTGTTTTTT. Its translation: CASSPTGTNEKLFF. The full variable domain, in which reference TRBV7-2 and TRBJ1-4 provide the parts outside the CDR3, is GAGVSQSPSNKVTEKGKDVELRCDPISGHTALYWYRQSLGQGLEFLIYFQGNSAPDKSGLPSDRFSAERTGGSVSTLTIQRTQQEDSAVYLCASSPTGTNEKLFFGSGTQLSVL.

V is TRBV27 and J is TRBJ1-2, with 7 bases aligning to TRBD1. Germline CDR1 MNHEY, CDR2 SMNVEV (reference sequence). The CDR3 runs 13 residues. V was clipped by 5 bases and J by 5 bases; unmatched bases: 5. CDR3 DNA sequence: TGTGCCAGCAGTGCGACAGGGCCGTATGGCTACACCTTC. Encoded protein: CASSATGPYGYTF.

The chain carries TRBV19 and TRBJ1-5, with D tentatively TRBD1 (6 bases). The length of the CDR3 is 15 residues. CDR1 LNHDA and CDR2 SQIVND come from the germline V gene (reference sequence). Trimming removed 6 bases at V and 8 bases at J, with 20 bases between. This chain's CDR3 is CASRSWGQLYEPQHF. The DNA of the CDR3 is TGTGCCAGTAGGTCCTGGGGGCAACTTTACGAGCCCCAGCATTTT.

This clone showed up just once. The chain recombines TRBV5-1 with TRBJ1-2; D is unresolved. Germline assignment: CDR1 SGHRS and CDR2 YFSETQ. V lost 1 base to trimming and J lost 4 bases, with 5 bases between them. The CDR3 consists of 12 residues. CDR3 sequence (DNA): TGCGCCAGCAGCTTGTCCAGCTATGGCTACACCTTC. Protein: CASSLSSYGYTF.